A single sample is the source of the 15 T cell receptor beta chains below, sequenced in a study of immune evolution from preneoplasia to lung adenocarcinoma. The table came from immunoSEQ multiplex PCR; TCRdb's copy has only in-frame clones and leaves some out. The sample contains some 6,000 clones, roughly 80% of which appear only once. Sequences were obtained from FFPE adjacent normal lung tissue. These receptors came from a person aged 55-80 years with lung adenocarcinoma.

This clone was counted between two and nine times. CDR3 bases: TGCGCCAGCAGTGAGTTCGCTAGCGGGAGGGCCTCTACCGGGGAGCTGTTTTTT. Translation gives CASSEFASGRASTGELFF. The V call is TRBV10-2, the J call TRBJ2-2, with 12 bases matching TRBD2. This CDR3 comprises 18 residues. Germline V lookup: CDR1 WSHSY, CDR2 SAAADI. The trim removed 1 base at V and 5 bases at J, leaving 8 bases unmatched.

The chain recombines TRBV5-6 with TRBJ1-1; perhaps TRBD1 as D (5 bases). Germline loops: CDR1 SGHDT, CDR2 YYEEEE. V was clipped by 4 bases and J by 1 base, with 14 bases between them. The CDR3 is 15 residues long. CDR3 sequence (DNA): TGTGCCAGCAGCCGTTTGGGGGACCCGAACACTGAAGCTTTCTTT. It codes for CASSRLGDPNTEAFF.

In this sample, this clone turned up a few times. CDR3 loop: CASSLDRTLTSVYEQYF. CDR3 coding DNA: TGTGCCAGCAGTTTAGACAGGACCCTTACTAGCGTCTACGAGCAGTACTTC. V is TRBV27 and J is TRBJ2-7; maybe TRBD2 (7 bases). The length of the CDR3 is 17 residues. In germline, CDR1 is MNHEY, CDR2 SMNVEV (reference sequence). Trimming took off 2 bases at V and 3 bases at J, with 20 bases between the two ends.

This chain links TRBV4-1 with TRBJ2-3; 10 bases line up with TRBD1. Losses at the gene ends were 0 bases for V and 4 bases for J; bases not matched to a gene: 4. Germline CDR1 reads MGHRA; CDR2 reads YSYEKL. The CDR3 length is 16 residues. CDR3 sequence: CASSQDPGQGSDTQYF. The CDR3 nucleotides read TGCGCCAGCAGCCAAGACCCGGGACAGGGGTCAGATACGCAGTATTTT.

The J gene is TRBJ2-2, the V gene TRBV2; 7 positions match TRBD1. This CDR3 spans 14 amino acids. Trimming at V came to 7 bases and at J to 2 bases, leaving 4 bases not matched to a gene. The germline gives CDR1 SNHLY, CDR2 FYNNEI. This CDR3 is CASKRDSNTGELFF. The CDR3 DNA is TGTGCCAGCAAACGGGACAGCAACACCGGGGAGCTGTTTTTT.

Written as DNA, the CDR3 is TGTGCCAGCAGCTTAAGCGTTTACAATGAGCAGTTCTTC. As protein: CASSLSVYNEQFF. This chain uses TRBV7-8 with TRBJ2-1; D unclear. Trimming removed 2 bases at V and 4 bases at J, with 6 bases between. The CDR3 runs 13 residues. Germline V gene sequence: CDR1 SGHVS, CDR2 FQNEAQ.

The gene calls are TRBV6-1 and TRBJ1-5; TRBD1 is a possible D gene (5 bases). V was pared by 6 bases and J by 3 bases, with 15 bases between. Germline V CDR1 and CDR2: MNHNS, SASEGT. There are 15 residues in the CDR3. The CDR3 DNA sequence: TGTGCCAGCAGAAATTCGGGGCAGCTCAATCAGCCCCAGCATTTT. Its protein is CASRNSGQLNQPQHF.

To note about this clone: At one boundary the junction diverges from the germline segment, which might be a read error. V usage is TRBV7-9 and J usage is TRBJ1-1, with a tentative D call TRBD1 (5 bases). The CDR3 loop spans 15 amino acids. The germline CDR1 and CDR2 sequences are SEHNR and FQNEAQ (reference sequence). The CDR3 bases are TGTGCCGGCAGCCGGGGCGGTAAGATGAACACTGAAGCTTTCTTT. It yields the protein CAGSRGGKMNTEAFF.

This clone is deemed medium-sized. CDR3 coding DNA: TGCGCCAGCAGCTTACAGGGTTTTAGCGAGCAGTACTTC. This codes for CASSLQGFSEQYF. The V and J genes are TRBV5-1 and TRBJ2-7, with D perhaps TRBD1 (6 bases). The CDR3 extends over 13 amino acids. Trimming left V 2 bases short and J 6 bases short, with 12 bases between. Looked up from germline, CDR1 is SGHRS and CDR2 is YFSETQ.

The V and J genes are TRBV7-9 and TRBJ1-4; 7 bases match TRBD1. Germline CDR1 is SEHNR and CDR2 is FQNEAQ (reference sequence). The trim removed 5 bases at V and 3 bases at J, leaving 6 bases unmatched. CDR3 length equals 15 residues. The CDR3 here is CASSLTGTANEKLFF. The CDR3 coding sequence is TGTGCCAGCAGCCTAACCGGGACAGCTAATGAAAAACTGTTTTTT.

The chain employs TRBV5-1 and TRBJ2-7, with TRBD1 matching 7 bases. There are 15 residues in the CDR3. Germline CDR1 is SGHRS and CDR2 is YFSETQ. The V segment lost 5 bases and the J segment 3 bases; nucleotides outside the gene matches: 11. The CDR3 is CASRSGTEPFYEQYF. The CDR3 DNA follows: TGCGCCAGCAGGTCCGGGACAGAACCTTTCTACGAGCAGTACTTC.

This chain connects TRBV28 to TRBJ1-2, with D possibly matching TRBD1 (6 bases). Germline CDR1 reads MDHEN; CDR2 reads SYDVKM. This CDR3 has 15 amino acids. Trimming removed 5 bases from V and 1 base from J, with 14 bases in between. Here the CDR3 reads CASSPPTGVNYGYTF. CDR3 DNA sequence: TGTGCCAGCAGTCCGCCGACAGGAGTTAACTATGGCTACACCTTC.

V gene TRBV4-3 combines with J gene TRBJ1-3; D perhaps matches TRBD1 (6 bases). Trimming left V 0 bases short and J 2 bases short, with 8 bases between. Germline-derived CDR1 and CDR2 are LGHNA and YSLEER. The CDR3 totals 15 residues. The CDR3 is CASSQEDRAGNTIYF. For the CDR3, the DNA is TGCGCCAGCAGCCAAGAGGACAGAGCTGGAAACACCATATATTTT.

V usage is TRBV29-1 and J usage is TRBJ2-3; D uncertain. The CDR3 sequence is 12 residues long. The germline gives CDR1 SQVTM, CDR2 ANQGSEA. V lost 7 bases and J lost 1, with 9 bases in between. CDR3 amino acids: CSARQRTDTQYF. For the CDR3, the DNA is TGCAGCGCCCGCCAACGCACAGATACGCAGTATTTT.

The gene calls are TRBV11-2 and TRBJ2-2, with TRBD2 matching 10 bases. The germline V gene has CDR1 SGHAT and CDR2 FQNNGV. The CDR3 consists of 16 residues. Trimming removed 3 bases from V and 5 bases from J; junction bases left unmatched: 6. The CDR3 DNA follows: TGTGCCAGCAGCTTCCTAGCGGGAGCGGTAACCGGGGAGCTGTTTTTT. Residues: CASSFLAGAVTGELFF. Full variable domain (missing parts from reference TRBV11-2 and TRBJ2-2): EAGVAQSPRYKIIEKRQSVAFWCNPISGHATLYWYQQILGQGPKLLIQFQNNGVVDDSQLPKDRFSAERLKGVDSTLKIQPAKLEDSAVYLCASSFLAGAVTGELFFGEGSRLTVL.